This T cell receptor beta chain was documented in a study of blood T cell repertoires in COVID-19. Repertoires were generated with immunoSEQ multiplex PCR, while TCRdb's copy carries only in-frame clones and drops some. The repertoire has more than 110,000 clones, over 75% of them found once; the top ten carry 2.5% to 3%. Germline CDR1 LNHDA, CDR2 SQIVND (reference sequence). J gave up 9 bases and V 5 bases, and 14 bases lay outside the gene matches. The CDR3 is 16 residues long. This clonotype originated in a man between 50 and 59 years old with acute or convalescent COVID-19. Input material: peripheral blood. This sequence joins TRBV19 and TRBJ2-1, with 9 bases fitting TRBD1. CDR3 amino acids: CASSPSRDRVKGEQFF. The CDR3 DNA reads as TGTGCCAGTAGTCCGTCCCGGGACAGGGTGAAGGGTGAGCAGTTCTTC.